This is a list of T cell receptor beta chains from one sample in a study of T cell responses to AZD1222 COVID-19 vaccine. Using immunoSEQ multiplex PCR, the repertoire was profiled, and TCRdb retains in-frame clones only, with some absent. Here the sample spans roughly 66,000 clones, roughly four fifths being singletons. Sequencing used peripheral blood, obtained on day 0 of AZD1222 vaccination. The source is an adult in good health. The CDR3 runs from the conserved cysteine through the conserved F or W. The D gene is left open where the match is weak. Where a row states a size, it is once, few, many or the class of an expanded clone; other rows omit it.

abundance	v_gene	j_gene	d_gene	CDR3nt	CDR3aa
NA	TRBV9	TRBJ1-1	TRBD1	TGTGCCAGCAGCGTAATCCGGCAGGGGGATGAAGCTTTCTTT	CASSVIRQGDEAFF
NA	TRBV2	TRBJ2-3	NA	TGTGCCAGCAGTGAGGGGCGGGATCGGACAGATACGCAGTATTTT	CASSEGRDRTDTQYF
few	TRBV11-3	TRBJ1-1	TRBD1	TGTGCCAGCAGCGATATAAGACAGGGAGACACTGAAGCTTTCTTT	CASSDIRQGDTEAFF
NA	TRBV7-9	TRBJ1-5	NA	TGTGCCAGCAGTCTCAGTACTGGAAATCAGCCCCAGCATTTT	CASSLSTGNQPQHF
NA	TRBV6-1	TRBJ1-4	NA	TGTGCCAGCAGTGAATCCCCCGGGCCCAATTTAACTAATGAAAAACTGTTTTTT	CASSESPGPNLTNEKLFF
once	TRBV24-1	TRBJ2-5	NA	TGTGCCACCAGTGATTTGGGTGGTATAGAGACCCAGTACTTC	CATSDLGGIETQYF
NA	TRBV2	TRBJ1-4	NA	TGTGCCAGCAAAGCACAGTTCTATAATGAAAAACTGTTTTTT	CASKAQFYNEKLFF
NA	TRBV29-1	TRBJ1-3	NA	TGCAGCGTGGCAGGGGTCTCTGGAAACACCATATATTTT	CSVAGVSGNTIYF
NA	TRBV27	TRBJ2-7	NA	TGTGCCAGCAGGCTAGCTACAGGGACCCCCTACGAGCAGTACTTC	CASRLATGTPYEQYF
NA	TRBV6-1	TRBJ1-3	NA	TGTGCCAGCAGTGAGCTCGGGGGGGCCTCTGGAAACACCATATATTTT	CASSELGGASGNTIYF
NA	TRBV5-1	TRBJ1-4	TRBD1	TGCGCCAGCAGCAACAGGGGGGATGAAAAACTGTTTTTT	CASSNRGDEKLFF
NA	TRBV5-1	TRBJ2-7	NA	TGCGCCAGCAGCTTGTATTGGGCAGGGGCCTCCTACGAGCAGTACTTC	CASSLYWAGASYEQYF
NA	TRBV24-1	TRBJ2-3	TRBD2	TGTGCCACCAGTCCTAGCGGGAGCACAGATACGCAGTATTTT	CATSPSGSTDTQYF
many	TRBV28	TRBJ1-2	NA	TGTGCCAGCAGTTTAGTGGAGGGGATGTACTATGGCTACACCTTC	CASSLVEGMYYGYTF
once	TRBV4-2	TRBJ2-7	NA	TGTGCCAGCAGCCAAGCGGTACAGGGTGGGGAGCAGTACTTC	CASSQAVQGGEQYF
NA	TRBV7-8	TRBJ1-5	NA	TGTGCCAGCAGCTCAGGGGTCGGCCAGCCCCAGCATTTT	CASSSGVGQPQHF
few	TRBV6-5	TRBJ1-1	NA	TGTGCCAGCAGTTACTCGAAGGTAGTCACTGAAGCTTTCTTT	CASSYSKVVTEAFF
NA	TRBV9	TRBJ1-5	TRBD1	TGTGCCAGCAGCCTACGGTCCCGGGACAGCGGCAATCAGCCCCAGCATTTT	CASSLRSRDSGNQPQHF
once	TRBV27	TRBJ1-4	NA	TGTGCCAGCTCCCACGGGCGCACTAATGAAAAACTGTTTTTT	CASSHGRTNEKLFF
NA	TRBV4-2	TRBJ2-5	TRBD1	TGTGCCAGCAGCCAAGAGACAGGGCAGGAGACCCAGTACTTC	CASSQETGQETQYF
once	TRBV4-3	TRBJ1-3	NA	TGCGCCAGCAGCCAAGTTGGGACCTCTGGAAACACCATATATTTT	CASSQVGTSGNTIYF
NA	TRBV30	TRBJ2-7	TRBD1	TGTGCCTGGGACAGGGGACCCTACGAGCAGTACTTC	CAWDRGPYEQYF
NA	TRBV3-1/TRBV3-2	TRBJ1-3	NA	TGTGCCAGCAGCCCCGCGAGGGTTTCTGGAAACACCATATATTTT	CASSPARVSGNTIYF
NA	TRBV4-1	TRBJ1-1	NA	TGCGCCAGCAGCCAGCCGACAAAGATGAACACTGAAGCTTTCTTT	CASSQPTKMNTEAFF
NA	TRBV7-2	TRBJ1-2	NA	TGTGCCAGCAGCTTAGCGAGGACTTCCACCTATGGCTACACCTTC	CASSLARTSTYGYTF
NA	TRBV4-1	TRBJ2-7	NA	TGCGCCAGCAGCCCCGGGACATGGTACGAGCAGTACTTC	CASSPGTWYEQYF
few	TRBV7-8	TRBJ1-1	TRBD1	TGTGCCAGCAGCTTAGCCTCAGGGGACAGCCGAGCTTTCTTT	CASSLASGDSRAFF
NA	TRBV27	TRBJ2-7	NA	TGTGCCAGCAGTACCGGACAGAGCTACGAGCAGTACTTC	CASSTGQSYEQYF
NA	TRBV5-6	TRBJ1-1	NA	TGTGCCAGCAGCTTCTCGGGGCGGACTGAAGCTTTCTTT	CASSFSGRTEAFF
NA	TRBV2	TRBJ1-2	NA	TGTGCCAGCATCGGACCAGCCTATGGCTACACCTTC	CASIGPAYGYTF
NA	TRBV5-5	TRBJ2-5	TRBD2	TGTGCCAGCAGCCCGACTAGCGGGGGACTGGAGACCCAGTACTTC	CASSPTSGGLETQYF
NA	TRBV12-3/TRBV12-4	TRBJ1-2	NA	TGTGCCAGCACCTACCGGGAAAACTATGGCTACACCTTC	CASTYRENYGYTF
NA	TRBV6-1	TRBJ2-7	TRBD2	TGTGCCAGCAGTGAAGCGGGAGGGAGGCGTGAGCAGTACTTC	CASSEAGGRREQYF
NA	TRBV29-1	TRBJ2-1	NA	TGCAGCGTTGGGGAGCTAACGAACTACAATGAGCAGTTCTTC	CSVGELTNYNEQFF
NA	TRBV9	TRBJ1-5	NA	TGTGCCAGCAGCGTAGATGGTCAGAATCAGCCCCAGCATTTT	CASSVDGQNQPQHF
NA	TRBV6-5	TRBJ2-5	NA	TGTGCCAGCAGTCCCGTACGGGGAGGAGAGACCCAGTACTTC	CASSPVRGGETQYF
NA	TRBV19	TRBJ1-6	NA	TGTGCCAGTAGTATACTTCAAGTACACAGCTCCTATAATTCACCCCTCCACTTT	CASSILQVHSSYNSPLHF
NA	TRBV4-3	TRBJ2-3	NA	TGCGCCAGCAGCCAGGGGGACGGCCCACCGCGGGCAGATACGCAGTATTTT	CASSQGDGPPRADTQYF
NA	TRBV19	TRBJ1-5	NA	TGTGCCAGTTCCCCTAGGGGGGGGATTTGGCAGCCCCAGCATTTT	CASSPRGGIWQPQHF
once	TRBV2	TRBJ2-1	NA	TGTGCCAGCAGTGGAAGGCTGGTTGATGAGCAGTTCTTC	CASSGRLVDEQFF
NA	TRBV27	TRBJ2-7	TRBD1	TGTGCCAGCAGTAAAACCGGGACAGGTTCCTACGAGCAGTACTTC	CASSKTGTGSYEQYF
NA	TRBV21-1	TRBJ2-7	NA	TGTGCCAGCAGCAAAGAGGCAGGGGCCGAGCAGTACTTC	CASSKEAGAEQYF
once	TRBV27	TRBJ2-7	NA	TGTGCCAGCAGTGTGGGACTCTCCTACGAGCAGTACTTC	CASSVGLSYEQYF
NA	TRBV19	TRBJ2-7	TRBD1	TGTGCCAGTAGTAGACAAGGGACAGGGCAAAACGAGCAGTACTTC	CASSRQGTGQNEQYF
NA	TRBV7-2	TRBJ1-2	TRBD1	TGTGCCAGCAGACCGACAGGGGTCTATGGCTACACCTTC	CASRPTGVYGYTF
NA	TRBV25-1	TRBJ2-2	TRBD1	TGTGCCAGCAGTGATCCTGGACAGGGGACCACCGGGGAGCTGTTTTTT	CASSDPGQGTTGELFF
once	TRBV4-1	TRBJ1-5	NA	TGCGCCAGCAGCCTCAATCGACTAACCAATAGCAATCAGCCCCAGCATTTT	CASSLNRLTNSNQPQHF
once	TRBV7-9	TRBJ1-1	NA	TGTGCCAGCAGCTTAACGCGTCTTTTGGGGAACACTGAAGCTTTCTTT	CASSLTRLLGNTEAFF
NA	TRBV29-1	TRBJ2-5	TRBD1	TGCAGCGTGCCACAGGGGGCGAGGGAAGAGACCCAGTACTTC	CSVPQGAREETQYF
NA	TRBV27	TRBJ1-6	NA	TGTGCCAGCAGCCTCCGAGGGGGTGGGCATTCACCCCTCCACTTT	CASSLRGGGHSPLHF
NA	TRBV11-2	TRBJ2-1	TRBD2	TGTGCCAGCAGCTTGGGTGCGGGGGGGTACAATGAGCAGTTCTTC	CASSLGAGGYNEQFF
once	TRBV3-1/TRBV3-2	TRBJ1-1	NA	TGTGCCAGCAGCCAAGTCGGCTTTGAAGCTTTCTTT	CASSQVGFEAFF
NA	TRBV5-4	TRBJ2-1	NA	TGTGCCAGCAGCCATATTGAGGGTGAGCAGTTCTTC	CASSHIEGEQFF
NA	TRBV19	TRBJ2-1	NA	TGTGCCAGTAGTCCGGGGGGCTTCAATAATGAGCAGTTCTTC	CASSPGGFNNEQFF